These T cell receptor beta chains were read from a single sample in a study of T cells expressing NK-cell markers. TCRdb re-analyzed the 5' RACE reads; it lists each CDR3 protein once, without DNA. The specimen's table records about 540,000 distinct CDR3 sequences. Sample: blood T cells: a sorted CD56 or NKG2C T cell subset, CD4+ or CD8+ T cells, or bulk PBMC T cells (not recorded which). Source of these receptors: a man between 18 and 35 years old in good health. CDR3s include the opening cysteine and the closing phenylalanine or tryptophan.

TRBV12-3/TRBV12-4,TRBJ2-5,CASGRVQETQYF
TRBV11-2,TRBJ2-1,CASRTTPSSYNEQFF
TRBV25-1,TRBJ2-7,CATQRGSYEQYF
TRBV5-1,TRBJ2-7,CASSTGGLDEQYF
TRBV4-1,TRBJ2-3,CASGGEQGPDTQYF
TRBV12-3/TRBV12-4,TRBJ2-5,CASSFQVNIQETQYF
TRBV12-3/TRBV12-4,TRBJ1-5,CASRRGGQPQHF
TRBV6-2/TRBV6-3,TRBJ1-6,CASTHGGGSPLHF
TRBV12-3/TRBV12-4,TRBJ1-5,CASSPTTGVVQPQHF
TRBV15,TRBJ2-1,CATSRGLGGQYNEQFF
TRBV6-1,TRBJ1-2,CASGRGLRGGYTF
TRBV3-1,TRBJ1-1,CASSQGTLRAFF
TRBV7-9,TRBJ2-2,CASSSGGGAGHTGELFF
TRBV11-2,TRBJ1-1,CASSARGGWGTEAFF
TRBV7-8,TRBJ2-1,CASSLRGDNEQFF
TRBV6-6,TRBJ2-5,CASSNFRGTQYF
TRBV4-1,TRBJ2-1,CASSLTGTSGPYNEQFF
TRBV5-1,TRBJ2-2,CASSSRTSGSAGELFF
TRBV6-5,TRBJ1-5,CASSSITGTGVSQPQHF
TRBV7-2,TRBJ2-5,CASRLAGANQETQYF
TRBV5-1,TRBJ2-2,CASRRALLQGPTGELFF
TRBV4-1,TRBJ1-2,CASSQVPLGGLDYGYTF
TRBV4-2,TRBJ2-2,CASSPGDVHTGELFF
TRBV6-2/TRBV6-3,TRBJ2-1,CASSPLYRGNEQFF